This T cell receptor beta chain stems from a study of cytotoxic CD8 clonotypes in ibrutinib-treated CLL (dated by TCRdb to 2020 to 2023). A note on the overall study: In this cohort, approximately 15 patients were treatment-naive and about a dozen were relapsed/refractory, while some 18 had unmutated IGHV. Cryopreserved peripheral blood mononuclear cells were obtained prior to treatment, at the time of response, and at either disease progression or sustained remission. Partial responses were observed in around 25 patients and complete responses in 2; after a median follow-up of roughly 62 months, remission was maintained in about 15 patients and progression was observed in roughly twelve. Longitudinal samples were available for about 30% of the roughly 86 trial participants. Every sample from remission and from progressive disease was obtained while the patients were still on ibrutinib. On average, each sample yielded approximately 250,000 productive templates and 80,000 to 95,000 productive rearrangements. Samples at response were collected after a median of about 12 months of treatment, with a range of about 6 to 40 months.

Overall study outcomes, separate from this receptor: At baseline, clonality was higher than in age-matched healthy donors and showed a strong correlation with circulating CD8+ T-cell counts. Sampling times were not matched between patients in sustained remission and patients whose disease was progressing, and lymph node repertoires were not examined. Public clonotypes were found to be uncommon and were observed to contract or remain stable during treatment; the increase in clonality was shown to reflect expansion of private clonotypes at ibrutinib response. At ibrutinib response clonality went up, during sustained remission it held steady, and at progression it dropped back toward baseline.

For TCR beta library preparation, approximately 2 micrograms of genomic DNA were extracted from the cryopreserved PBMCs. Longitudinal blood samples from CLL patients on ibrutinib monotherapy underwent high-throughput TCR beta sequencing. The patients were enrolled in a single-center, open-label phase 2 trial of ibrutinib monotherapy. On a MiSeq, deep resolution sequencing aimed for a depth between 1 in 1 million and 1 in 200,000 T cells, with each clonotype covered approximately 9.8x on average. The immunoSEQ hsTCRB Kit was used to generate TCR beta libraries. The authors' pipeline ran thus. The data were analyzed with ImmunoSEQ Analyzer and ImmunoSEQ Data Assistant, and V, D and J gene assignments followed IMGT definitions. Clonality was computed as one minus normalized Shannon entropy of productive rearrangement frequencies, ranging from 0 to 1. Only overrepresented clonotypes making up at least 0.05% of each patient's repertoire were included in the public clonotype analysis. Repertoires from 10 to 15 age-matched healthy donors in immuneACCESS were used as clonality controls. Entries here come from immuneACCESS through TCRdb and include only in-frame sequences with V and J called. Some clones fail to appear in such tables; in the studies checked, an unresolved V gene covers under half of the shortfall, and the cause of the remainder is unknown. V, J and clone size are taken as reported in that table, and D and trimming were inferred from the DNA itself. This sample is represented by under 150,000 clones; more than 70% of them were singletons. The top ten clones comprise approximately 7.6% of the sample.

Remarks on this clone: This receptor's antigen is unknown. Within one base of it there is no much larger clone, and no base qualities were kept.

The CDR3 measures 19 amino acids from cysteine to phenylalanine. Just the 57-base CDR3 DNA is kept, in frame starting at base 1. Sequences SEHNR (CDR1) and FQNEAQ (CDR2) are obtained from the germline V gene (reference sequence). The germline V and J ends show losses of 9 bases and 4 bases respectively, and no gene match explains 21 bases of the junction. The sequencing here drew on PBMCs, taken after 36 months of ibrutinib treatment. The rearrangement joined TRBV7-9 to TRBJ2-1; 10 of the junction bases match TRBD2. The source is a human donor with chronic lymphocytic leukemia. Read as DNA, the sequence is TGTGCCAGTCGGCCGGGGCCTAGCGGGAGTGGAAACCGATACAATGAGCAGTTCTTC. It translates as CASRPGPSGSGNRYNEQFF.